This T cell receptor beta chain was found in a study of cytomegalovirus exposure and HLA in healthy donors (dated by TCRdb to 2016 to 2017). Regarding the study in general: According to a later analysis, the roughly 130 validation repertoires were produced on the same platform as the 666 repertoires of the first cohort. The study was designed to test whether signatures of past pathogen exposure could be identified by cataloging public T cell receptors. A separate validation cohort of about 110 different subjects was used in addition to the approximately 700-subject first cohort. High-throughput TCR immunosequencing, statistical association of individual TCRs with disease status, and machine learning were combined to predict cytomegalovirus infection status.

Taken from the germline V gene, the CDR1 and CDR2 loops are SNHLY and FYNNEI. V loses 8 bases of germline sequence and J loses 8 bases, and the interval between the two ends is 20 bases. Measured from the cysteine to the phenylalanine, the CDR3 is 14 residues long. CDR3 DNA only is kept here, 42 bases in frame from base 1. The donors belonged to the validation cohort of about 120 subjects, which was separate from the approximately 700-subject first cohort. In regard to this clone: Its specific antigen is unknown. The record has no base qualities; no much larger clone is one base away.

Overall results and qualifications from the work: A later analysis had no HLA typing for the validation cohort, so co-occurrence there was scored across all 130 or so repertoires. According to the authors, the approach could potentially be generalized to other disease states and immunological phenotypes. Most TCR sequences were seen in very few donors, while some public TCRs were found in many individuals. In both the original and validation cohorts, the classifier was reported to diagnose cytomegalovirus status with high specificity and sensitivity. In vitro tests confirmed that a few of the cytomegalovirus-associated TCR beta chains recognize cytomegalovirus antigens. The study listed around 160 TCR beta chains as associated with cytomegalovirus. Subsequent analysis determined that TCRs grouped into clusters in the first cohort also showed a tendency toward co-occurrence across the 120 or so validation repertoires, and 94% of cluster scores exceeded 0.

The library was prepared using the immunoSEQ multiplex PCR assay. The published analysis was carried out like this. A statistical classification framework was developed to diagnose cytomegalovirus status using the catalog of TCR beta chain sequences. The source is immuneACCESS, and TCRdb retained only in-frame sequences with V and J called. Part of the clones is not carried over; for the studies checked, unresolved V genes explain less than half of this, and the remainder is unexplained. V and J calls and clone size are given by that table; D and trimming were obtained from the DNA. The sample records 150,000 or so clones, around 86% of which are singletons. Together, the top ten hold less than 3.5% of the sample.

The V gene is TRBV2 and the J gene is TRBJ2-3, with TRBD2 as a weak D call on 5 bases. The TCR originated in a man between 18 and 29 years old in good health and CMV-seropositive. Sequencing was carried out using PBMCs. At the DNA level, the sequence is TGTGCCAGCGGAGGTATCACTAGGCGGGTTACGCAGTATTTT. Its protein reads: CASGGITRRVTQYF.